This T cell receptor beta chain stems from a study of blood T cell repertoires in COVID-19. Profiled with immunoSEQ multiplex PCR; TCRdb holds only in-frame clones, not every one. This table has 490,000 or so clones, around 85% appearing once. Donors in Cohort 3 who had recovered were those with two negative PCRs, healthcare professional clearance, or resolution of their symptoms. Sequencing was carried out using PBMCs or T cells enriched from blood (not recorded which). The clonotype comes from a woman aged 60-75 years who had recovered from COVID-19.

The CDR3 DNA reads as TGTGCTAGTGGTTTGTCCAGCTCCTACGAGCAGTACTTC. This translates into CASGLSSSYEQYF. This chain uses TRBV12-5 with TRBJ2-7; D gene ambiguous. CDR3 length: 13 residues. Trimming took 2 bases from V and 0 from J, leaving 5 bases between them. Looked up from germline, CDR1 is LGHNT and CDR2 is FRNRAP.